This T cell receptor (beta chain) derives from a study of blood T cells in healthy people across ages (dated by TCRdb to 2015 to 2017). Broadly, across the study: In model experiments, template switching captured about one uniquely barcoded TCR beta cDNA molecule for every two T cells. Age-related changes in TCR beta repertoire diversity were measured in the study by deep sequencing normalized with unique cDNA molecular identifiers. The donors were divided into four age groups: young (average around 16 years), middle-aged (under 40), aged (roughly 66) and long-lived (roughly 88). Donors of different ages were randomly distributed across sequencing lanes to avoid experimental bias. Using the same blood draw, the study looked at two additional independent replicas of 1 million unique cDNA reads for two donors, one aged 18 to 30 and the other aged 80 or older.

The donors were roughly 40 Caucasian individuals from Russia, aged roughly 6 to 100 years, who were systemically healthy. Roughly 10 milliliters of peripheral blood were collected from each donor into EDTA-treated Vacutainer tubes. Ficoll-Paque density-gradient centrifugation was used to isolate PBMCs, with at least 6.5 million per sample. Trizol reagent was used to extract total RNA from PBMCs, with at least 6 micrograms per sample. Naive CD45RAhigh/CD27high T cell percentages were measured by flow cytometry on a PBMC aliquot from every donor. On the study overall, not on this receptor specifically: Estimates of total diversity from one million sequenced T cells were regarded as lower bounds and underestimates. There was a strong correlation between observed TCR beta diversity and the percentage of naive T cells measured by flow cytometry. Bulk unsorted PBMC profiling prevented conclusive comparison of naive and antigen-experienced compartments. Compared with the aged group, more naive CD4+ T cells, fewer expanded clones and increased TCR diversity were shown by the long-lived group, suggesting age selection. Because donor CMV infection status was unknown, age-related changes in expanded clonotypes were potentially confounded. As age increased, observed TCR beta diversity per million T cells dropped in a roughly linear way, and a significant reduction was already evident by age 40.

Trimming removed 0 bases from V and 1 base from J, leaving 9 bases between the germline ends. From cysteine to phenylalanine, the CDR3 is 15 amino acids long. Just the 45-base CDR3 DNA is kept, in frame starting at base 1. For CDR1 and CDR2, the germline V gene lists MNHEY and SVGAGI. To prepare the library, 5' RACE was applied. The reads were generated on an Illumina HiSeq 2500. A second PCR of about 6 to 12 cycles was run with a J-beta primer mix and a sample-barcoded 5' primer. Each TCR beta cDNA molecule received a unique molecular identifier from a template-switch 5' adaptor carrying 12 random nucleotides. At least 2.5 million CDR3-containing paired-end reads were obtained from each sample. All of the RNA was converted into first-strand cDNA using the Mint cDNA synthesis kit, with a TRBC-specific oligonucleotide serving as the primer. Following uracil-DNA glycosylase treatment, all cDNA underwent a first 18-cycle PCR with the universal primers M1SS and BC2_uni_R. On the study's bioinformatics: For normalization, 1 million high-quality reads, each with a distinct molecular identifier, were randomly selected from each sample. Instead of being binned into consensus sequences, reads that shared molecular identifiers were thrown out. MiTCR, with a Q25 quality threshold and the strictest error-elimination algorithm, was used for CDR3 identification, clonotype clustering and error correction. A nonparametric unseen species model with Euler transformation was used to estimate lower-bound total TCR beta diversity. The raw public reads went through TCRdb reprocessing: fastp at Q25, MiXCR clone calling, in-frame beta chains kept. For every CDR3 protein sequence, its rows merge into one entry that carries the most common genes and DNA. TCRdb's processing, not the authors', yielded these V and J calls. The sample has over a million distinct CDR3 sequences on record, about 45% of them singletons. Clones ranked in the top ten supply over 3.5% of the sample.

This clonotype was detected a few times. What this receptor recognizes is not known. No base qualities exist here, and no much larger clone lies one base off it. Sequencing used blood. Here the chain combines TRBV6-5 and TRBJ1-1; a weak D assignment points to TRBD1 (5 bases agree). The clonotype comes from a woman younger than 30 in good health. CDR3 reads: CASSYSWGGNTEAFF. At the DNA level, the sequence is TGTGCCAGCAGTTACTCGTGGGGGGGGAACACTGAAGCTTTCTTT.